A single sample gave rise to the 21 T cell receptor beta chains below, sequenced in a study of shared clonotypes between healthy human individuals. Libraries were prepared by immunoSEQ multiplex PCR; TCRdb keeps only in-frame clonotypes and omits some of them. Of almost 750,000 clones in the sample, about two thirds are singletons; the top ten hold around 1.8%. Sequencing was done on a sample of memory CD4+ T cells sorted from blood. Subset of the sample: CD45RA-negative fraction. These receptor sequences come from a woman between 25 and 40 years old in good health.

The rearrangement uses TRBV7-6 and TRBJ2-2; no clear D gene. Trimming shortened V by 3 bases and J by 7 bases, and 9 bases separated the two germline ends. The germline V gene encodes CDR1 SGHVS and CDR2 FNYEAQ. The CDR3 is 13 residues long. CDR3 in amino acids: CASSFTWDGELFF. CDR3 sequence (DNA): TGTGCCAGCAGCTTCACCTGGGACGGGGAGCTGTTTTTT.

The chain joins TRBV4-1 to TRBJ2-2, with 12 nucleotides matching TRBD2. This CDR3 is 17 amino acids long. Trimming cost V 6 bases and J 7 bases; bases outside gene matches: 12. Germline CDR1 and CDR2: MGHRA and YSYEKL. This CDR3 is CASRDPLAGGPGGELFF. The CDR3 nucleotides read TGCGCCAGCAGGGATCCTCTAGCGGGAGGGCCTGGCGGGGAGCTGTTTTTT.

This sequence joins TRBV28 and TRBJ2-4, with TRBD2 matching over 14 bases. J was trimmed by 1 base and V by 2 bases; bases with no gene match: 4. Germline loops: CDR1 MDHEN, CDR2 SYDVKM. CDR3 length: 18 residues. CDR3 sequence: CASSLGTSGSWAKNIQYF. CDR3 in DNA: TGTGCCAGCAGTTTAGGGACTAGCGGGAGTTGGGCCAAAAACATTCAGTACTTC.

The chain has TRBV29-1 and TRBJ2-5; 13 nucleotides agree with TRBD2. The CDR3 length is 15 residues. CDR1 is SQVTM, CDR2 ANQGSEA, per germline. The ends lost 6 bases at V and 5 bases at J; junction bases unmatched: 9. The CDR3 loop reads CSVTGTSGTLETQYF. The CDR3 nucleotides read TGCAGCGTGACCGGGACTAGCGGGACGTTGGAGACCCAGTACTTC.

This chain's CDR3 is CASSFWTRYTGELFF. For the CDR3, the DNA is TGTGCCAGCAGTTTTTGGACTAGATACACCGGGGAGCTGTTTTTT. The chain uses TRBV28 and TRBJ2-2; 7 bases agree with TRBD2. The length of the CDR3 is 15 residues. The V gene's germline CDR1 is MDHEN and CDR2 SYDVKM. V gave up 3 bases and J gave up 3 bases; unmatched junction bases: 4.

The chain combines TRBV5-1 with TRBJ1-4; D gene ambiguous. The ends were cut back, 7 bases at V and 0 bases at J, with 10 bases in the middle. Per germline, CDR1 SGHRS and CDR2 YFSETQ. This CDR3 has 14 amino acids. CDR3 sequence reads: CASRAEATNEKLFF. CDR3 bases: TGCGCCAGCCGCGCGGAGGCAACTAATGAAAAACTGTTTTTT. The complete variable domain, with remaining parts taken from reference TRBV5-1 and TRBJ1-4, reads KAGVTQTPRYLIKTRGQQVTLSCSPISGHRSVSWYQQTPGQGLQFLFEYFSETQRNKGNFPGRFSGRQFSNSRSEMNVSTLELGDSALYLCASRAEATNEKLFFGSGTQLSVL.

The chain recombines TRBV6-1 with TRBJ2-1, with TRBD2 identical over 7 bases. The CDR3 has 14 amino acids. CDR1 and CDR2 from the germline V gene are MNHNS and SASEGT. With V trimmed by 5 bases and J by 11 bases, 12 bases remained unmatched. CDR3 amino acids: CASSMLSTSQQQFF. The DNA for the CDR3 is TGTGCCAGCAGTATGTTATCGACTAGCCAACAGCAGTTCTTC.

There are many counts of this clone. CDR3 amino acids: CASTEGTTNTGELFF. In nucleotides, the CDR3 is TGTGCCAGCACAGAGGGGACTACGAACACCGGGGAGCTGTTTTTT. The chain combines TRBV2 with TRBJ2-2, with 7 bases matching TRBD2. V shed 7 bases and J 0 bases; nucleotides not matched to a gene: 5. The CDR3 has 15 residues. The germline gives CDR1 SNHLY, CDR2 FYNNEI.

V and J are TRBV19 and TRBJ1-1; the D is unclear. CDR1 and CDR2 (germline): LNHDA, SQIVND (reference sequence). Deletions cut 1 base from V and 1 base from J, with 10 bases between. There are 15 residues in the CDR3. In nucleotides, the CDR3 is TGTGCCAGTAGTATAGGGGTTGGCAGGAACACTGAAGCTTTCTTT. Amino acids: CASSIGVGRNTEAFF.

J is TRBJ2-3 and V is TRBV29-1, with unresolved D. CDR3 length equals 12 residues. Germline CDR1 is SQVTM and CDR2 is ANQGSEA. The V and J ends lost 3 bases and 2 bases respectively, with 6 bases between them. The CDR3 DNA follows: TGCAGCGTTGATTTGGTCACAGATACGCAGTATTTT. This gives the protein CSVDLVTDTQYF.

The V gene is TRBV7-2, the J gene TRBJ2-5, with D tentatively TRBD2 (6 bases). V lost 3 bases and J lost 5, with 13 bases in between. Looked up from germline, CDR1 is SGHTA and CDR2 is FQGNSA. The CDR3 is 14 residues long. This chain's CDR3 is CASSFRGRGETQYF. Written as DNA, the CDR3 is TGTGCCAGCAGCTTTCGGGGGAGAGGGGAGACCCAGTACTTC. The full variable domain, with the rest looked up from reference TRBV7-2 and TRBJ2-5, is GAGVSQSPSNKVTEKGKDVELRCDPISGHTALYWYRQSLGQGLEFLIYFQGNSAPDKSGLPSDRFSAERTGGSVSTLTIQRTQQEDSAVYLCASSFRGRGETQYFGPGTRLLVL.

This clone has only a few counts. Here the CDR3 reads CASSTGQGTEAFF. CDR3 in DNA: TGTGCCAGCAGTACGGGACAGGGGACTGAAGCTTTCTTT. V is TRBV7-2 and J is TRBJ1-1; 10 nucleotides match TRBD1. Germline-derived CDR1 and CDR2 are SGHTA and FQGNSA. The CDR3 extends over 13 amino acids. V gave up 6 bases and J gave up 5 bases; unmatched junction bases: 3.

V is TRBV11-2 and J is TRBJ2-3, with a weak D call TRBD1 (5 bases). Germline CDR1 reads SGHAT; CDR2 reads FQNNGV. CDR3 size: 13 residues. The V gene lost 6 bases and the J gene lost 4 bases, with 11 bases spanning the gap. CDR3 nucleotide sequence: TGTGCCAGCAGGGGGCAGGGATCAGATACGCAGTATTTT. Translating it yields CASRGQGSDTQYF.

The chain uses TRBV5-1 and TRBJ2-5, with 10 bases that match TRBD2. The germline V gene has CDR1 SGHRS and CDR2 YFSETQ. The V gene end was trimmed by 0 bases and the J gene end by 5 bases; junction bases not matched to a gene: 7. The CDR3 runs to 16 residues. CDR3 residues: CASSLEASGSTETQYF. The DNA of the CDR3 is TGCGCCAGCAGCTTGGAGGCTAGCGGGAGTACGGAGACCCAGTACTTC.

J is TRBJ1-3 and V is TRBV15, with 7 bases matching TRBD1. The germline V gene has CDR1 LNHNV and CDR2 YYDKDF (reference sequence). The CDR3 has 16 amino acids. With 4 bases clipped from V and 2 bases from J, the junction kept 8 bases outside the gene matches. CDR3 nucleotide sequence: TGTGCCACCAGCAACCCCGGGACAGAAGCTGGAAACACCATATATTTT. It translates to CATSNPGTEAGNTIYF.

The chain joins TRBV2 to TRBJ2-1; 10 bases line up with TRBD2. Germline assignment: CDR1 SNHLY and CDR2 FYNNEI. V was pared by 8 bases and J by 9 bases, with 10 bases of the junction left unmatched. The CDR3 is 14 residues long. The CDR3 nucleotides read TGTGCCAGCTCCAGCGGGAGGGGGAACGGTGAGCAGTTCTTC. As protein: CASSSGRGNGEQFF.

The CDR3 is CASSQEVAGRRDYGYTF. The DNA of the CDR3 is TGCGCCAGCAGCCAAGAGGTCGCAGGTAGAAGGGACTATGGCTACACCTTC. The rearrangement joins TRBV4-1 to TRBJ1-2; D gene ambiguous. The CDR3 is 17 residues long. Germline values: CDR1 MGHRA, CDR2 YSYEKL. The V end was cut by 0 bases, the J end by 3 bases, with 17 bases between.

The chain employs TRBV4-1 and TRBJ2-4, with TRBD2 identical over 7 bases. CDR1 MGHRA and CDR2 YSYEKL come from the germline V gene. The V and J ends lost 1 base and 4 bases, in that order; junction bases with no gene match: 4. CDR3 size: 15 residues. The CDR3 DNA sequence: TGCGCCAGCAGCCAAGTGTCTAGCGGAAAAAACATTCAGTACTTC. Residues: CASSQVSSGKNIQYF.

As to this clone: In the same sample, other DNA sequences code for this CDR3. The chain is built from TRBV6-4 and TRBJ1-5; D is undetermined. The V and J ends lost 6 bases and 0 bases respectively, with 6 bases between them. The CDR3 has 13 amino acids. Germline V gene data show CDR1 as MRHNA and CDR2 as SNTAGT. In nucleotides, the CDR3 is TGTGCCAGCAGCGGAGATAGCAATCAGCCCCAGCATTTT. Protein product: CASSGDSNQPQHF.

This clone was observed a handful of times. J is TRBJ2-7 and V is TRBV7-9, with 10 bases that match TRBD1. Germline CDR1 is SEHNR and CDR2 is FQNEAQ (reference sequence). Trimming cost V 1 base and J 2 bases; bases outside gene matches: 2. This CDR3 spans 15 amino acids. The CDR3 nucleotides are TGTGCCAGCAGCTTAGGGACAGGGGGGCCCTACGAGCAGTACTTC. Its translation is CASSLGTGGPYEQYF.

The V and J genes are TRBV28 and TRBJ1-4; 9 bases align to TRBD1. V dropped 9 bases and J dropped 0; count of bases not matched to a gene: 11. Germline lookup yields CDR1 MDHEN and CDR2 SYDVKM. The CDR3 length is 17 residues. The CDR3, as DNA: TGTGCCAGTACAGGGGGCGCCTACCCTGCAACTAATGAAAAACTGTTTTTT. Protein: CASTGGAYPATNEKLFF.